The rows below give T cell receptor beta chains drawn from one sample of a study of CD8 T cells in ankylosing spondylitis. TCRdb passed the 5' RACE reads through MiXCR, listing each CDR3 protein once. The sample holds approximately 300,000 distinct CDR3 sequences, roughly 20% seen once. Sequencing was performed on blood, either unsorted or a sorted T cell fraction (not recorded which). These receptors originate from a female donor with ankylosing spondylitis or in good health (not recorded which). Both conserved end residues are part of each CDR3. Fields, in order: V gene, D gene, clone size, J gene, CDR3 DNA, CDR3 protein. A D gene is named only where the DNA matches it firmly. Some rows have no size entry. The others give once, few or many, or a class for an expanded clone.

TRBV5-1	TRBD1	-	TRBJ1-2	TGCGCCAGCAGCTCCCCAGGGGGCGGAAGGACTGATGGCTACACCTTC	CASSSPGGGRTDGYTF
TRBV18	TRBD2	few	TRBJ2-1	TGTGCCAGCTCACCGGGGACTAGCATCGATGAGCAGTTCTTC	CASSPGTSIDEQFF
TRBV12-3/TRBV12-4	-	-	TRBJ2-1	TGTGCCAGCAGGCCCTCCGGGACGGGGAACAATGAGCAGTTCTTC	CASRPSGTGNNEQFF
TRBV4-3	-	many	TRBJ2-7	TGCGCCAGCAGCCAAGATCTTGAGTCCTACGAGCAGTACTTC	CASSQDLESYEQYF
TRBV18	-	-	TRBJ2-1	TGTGCCAGCTCACCCATGGCAGGGGTGGGCCACAATGAGCAGTTCTTC	CASSPMAGVGHNEQFF
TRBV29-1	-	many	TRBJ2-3	TGCAGCGTTGGAGGAGGTCTAACAGATACGCAGTATTTT	CSVGGGLTDTQYF
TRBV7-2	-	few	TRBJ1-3	TGTGCCAGCAGCTTAGTGGCGGGCTCTGGAAACACCATATATTTT	CASSLVAGSGNTIYF
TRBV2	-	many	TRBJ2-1	TGTGCCAGCAGCCGGGAGTGGGACGAGCAGTTCTTC	CASSREWDEQFF
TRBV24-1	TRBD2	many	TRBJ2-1	TGTGCCACCAGTGATTTGAAATCTAGCGGGAGGGCCCAGGAGCAGTTCTTC	CATSDLKSSGRAQEQFF
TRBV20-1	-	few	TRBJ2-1	TGCAGTGCTAGGTCTCCCACCTCCTACAATGAGCAGTTCTTC	CSARSPTSYNEQFF
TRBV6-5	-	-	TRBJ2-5	TGTGCCAGCAGTTACAGGTTCCCCGTGCGGGAGACCCAGTACTTC	CASSYRFPVRETQYF
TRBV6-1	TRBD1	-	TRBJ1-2	TGTGCCAGCGCCACGACAGGGGAGTATGGCTACACCTTC	CASATTGEYGYTF
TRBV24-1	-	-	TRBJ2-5	TGTGCCACCAGTGCCACCCGACTGGCCAAGGAGGAGAACCAGTACTTC	CATSATRLAKEENQYF
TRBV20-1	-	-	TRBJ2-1	TGCAGTGCGGGCGGGATTAGATACAATGAGCAGTTCTTC	CSAGGIRYNEQFF
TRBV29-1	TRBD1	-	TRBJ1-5	TGCAGCGTTGGCGGACAGGGAAACAATCAGCCCCAGCATTTT	CSVGGQGNNQPQHF
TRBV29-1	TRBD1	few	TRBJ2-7	TGCAGCGCAAGTACCCCCGGACAGGGGTCCTACGAGCAGTACTTC	CSASTPGQGSYEQYF
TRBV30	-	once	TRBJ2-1	TGTGCCTGGAGTGTACTTAGCGCCAGGAGGACTCAGGTCAATGAGCAGTTCTTC	CAWSVLSARRTQVNEQFF
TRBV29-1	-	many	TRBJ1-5	TGCAGCGTTGGAGAGGGCAATCAGCCCCAGCATTTT	CSVGEGNQPQHF
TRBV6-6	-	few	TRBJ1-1	TGTGCCACCCATGGGTTCACTGAAGCTTTCTTT	CATHGFTEAFF
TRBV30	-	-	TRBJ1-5	TGTGCCTGGAGTGATTTGGGTTATCAGCCCCAGCATTTT	CAWSDLGYQPQHF
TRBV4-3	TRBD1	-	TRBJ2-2	TGCGCCAGCAGCCAAGAGGGGACAGGGAACACCGGGGAGCTGTTTTTT	CASSQEGTGNTGELFF
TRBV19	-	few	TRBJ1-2	TGTGCCAGTAGTATTGGGGGCAGTGGAGGCTACACCTTC	CASSIGGSGGYTF
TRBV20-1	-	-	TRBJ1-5	TGCAGTGCAGAGCGGGGGTCCGCGGATCAGCCCCAGCATTTT	CSAERGSADQPQHF
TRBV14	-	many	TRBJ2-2	TGTGCCAGCTCAGGGGAGATTGGAGTCCCCCGAGGTACCGGGGAGCTGTTTTTT	CASSGEIGVPRGTGELFF
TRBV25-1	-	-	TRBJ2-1	TGTGCCAGCAGTGACAGGATCTCTGGGCATGAGCAGTTCTTC	CASSDRISGHEQFF
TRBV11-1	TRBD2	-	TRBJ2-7	TGTGCCAGCAGCTCCTTAGACCGACTAGCGGGGGTCGAGCAGTACTTC	CASSSLDRLAGVEQYF
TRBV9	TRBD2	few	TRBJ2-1	TGTGCCAGCAGCGTAGATAGCGGGAGTACGTATCCTCTGTTCTTC	CASSVDSGSTYPLFF
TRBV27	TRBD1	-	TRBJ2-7	TGTGCCAGCAGTTCGGACAGGCCTCCGGTCATTATGGAGCAGTACTTC	CASSSDRPPVIMEQYF
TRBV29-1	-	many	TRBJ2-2	TGCAGCGTGGGTTTCCGGGGGGCAGGCACCGGGGAGCTGTTTTTT	CSVGFRGAGTGELFF
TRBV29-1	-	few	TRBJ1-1	TGCAGCGTTGGTCGGATAAAGGGCACTGAAGCTTTCTTT	CSVGRIKGTEAFF
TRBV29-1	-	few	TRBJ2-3	TGCAGCGCGGGGTCTTGGGCAGATACGCAGTATTTT	CSAGSWADTQYF
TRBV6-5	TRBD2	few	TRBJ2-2	TGTGCCAGCAGCTTACTGGGGGGGGACACCGGGGAGCTGTTTTTT	CASSLLGGDTGELFF
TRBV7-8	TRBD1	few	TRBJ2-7	TGTGCCAGCAGCTTTCGGGACAGCTCCTACGAGCAGTACTTC	CASSFRDSSYEQYF
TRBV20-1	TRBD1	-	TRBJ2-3	TGCAGTGCTAGAGGAGGGGATAACAGGGGCCCCCCCGATACGCAGTATTTT	CSARGGDNRGPPDTQYF
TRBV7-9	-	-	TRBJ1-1	TGTGCCAGCAGCTTAGGAGAGGGGAAAGCTTTCTTT	CASSLGEGKAFF
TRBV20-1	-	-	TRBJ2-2	TGCAGTGCTAGTGCAGGGCTCGGGACCGGGGAGCTGTTTTTT	CSASAGLGTGELFF
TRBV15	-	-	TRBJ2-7	TGTGCCACCAGCAGAGAAGGGCGCGAGCAGTACTTC	CATSREGREQYF
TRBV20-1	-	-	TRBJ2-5	TGCAGTGCTAGAGAGTGGAGTAGCGCGTGGGGGGAGACCCAGTACTTC	CSAREWSSAWGETQYF
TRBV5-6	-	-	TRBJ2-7	TGTGCCAGCAGCTCCGCAGGGAACCATTACGAGCAGTACTTC	CASSSAGNHYEQYF
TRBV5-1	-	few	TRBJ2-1	TGCGCCAGCAGCTTAAGACAGCCCAACAATGAGCAGTTCTTC	CASSLRQPNNEQFF